This T cell receptor (beta chain) was documented in a study of T-cell reconstitution after alpha-beta-depleted transplantation in children. Findings of the study overall: The study traced high day-60 TCRbeta diversity in some patients to surviving recipient T cells and thymic progenitors. Alpha-beta T cells present about two months after transplant were reported to originate from several hundred expanded graft clones. Once a year had passed after transplant, T-cell counts and diversity came mostly from newly produced T cells.

This clonotype was seen ten or more times. Its antigen is not known. A TCRbeta library incorporating unique molecular identifiers was prepared. Using its own MiXCR run on the PCR reads, TCRdb lists one record per CDR3 protein. The sample lists roughly 30,000 distinct CDR3 sequences; 5% to 7.5% were seen once. This TCR was sampled from a child younger than two who had a stem cell transplant for acute myeloid leukemia, so the T cells may come from the graft donor. Material: peripheral blood, obtained 60 days after TCRalphabeta/CD19-depleted stem cell transplant.

CDR3 sequence (DNA): TGTGCCAGCAGTTTTCTGCCTGCCTCCGGGGAGCTGTTTTTT. Translation: CASSFLPASGELFF. V usage is TRBV27 and J usage is TRBJ2-2; D not resolved. The germline CDR1 and CDR2 sequences are MNHEY and SMNVEV (reference sequence). The CDR3 totals 14 residues. Deletions cut 3 bases from V and 6 bases from J, with 11 bases between.